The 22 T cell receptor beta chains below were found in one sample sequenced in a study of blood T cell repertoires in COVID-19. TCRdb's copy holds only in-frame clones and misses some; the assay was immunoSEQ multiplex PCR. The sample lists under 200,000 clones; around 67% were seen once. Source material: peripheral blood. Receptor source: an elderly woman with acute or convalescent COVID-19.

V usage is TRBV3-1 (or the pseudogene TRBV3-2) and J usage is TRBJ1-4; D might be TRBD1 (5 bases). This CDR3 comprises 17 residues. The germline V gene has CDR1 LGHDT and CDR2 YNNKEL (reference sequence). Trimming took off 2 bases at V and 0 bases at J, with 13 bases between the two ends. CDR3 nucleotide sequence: TGTGCCAGCAGCCAACGAGTTTCGGGGGCAACTAATGAAAAACTGTTTTTT. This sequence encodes CASSQRVSGATNEKLFF.

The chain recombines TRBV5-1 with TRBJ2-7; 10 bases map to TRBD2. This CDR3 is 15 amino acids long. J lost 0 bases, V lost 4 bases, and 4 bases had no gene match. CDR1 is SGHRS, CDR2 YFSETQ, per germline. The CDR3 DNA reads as TGCGCCAGCAGCCCCGGGACTAGCGACTCCTACGAGCAGTACTTC. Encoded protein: CASSPGTSDSYEQYF.

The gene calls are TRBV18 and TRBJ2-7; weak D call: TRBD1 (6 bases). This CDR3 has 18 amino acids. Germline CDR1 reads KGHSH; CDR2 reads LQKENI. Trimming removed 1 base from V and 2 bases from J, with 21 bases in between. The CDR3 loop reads CASSPLLLRQGSTYEQYF. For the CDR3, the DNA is TGTGCCAGCTCACCACTCCTACTAAGGCAGGGGTCTACCTACGAGCAGTACTTC.

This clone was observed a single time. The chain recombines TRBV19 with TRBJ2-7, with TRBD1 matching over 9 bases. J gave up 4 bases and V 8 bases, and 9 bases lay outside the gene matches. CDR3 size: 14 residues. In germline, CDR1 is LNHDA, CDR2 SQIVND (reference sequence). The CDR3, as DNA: TGTGCCAGTTCCGGGACAGGGTCGTTTTACGAGCAGTACTTC. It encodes CASSGTGSFYEQYF.

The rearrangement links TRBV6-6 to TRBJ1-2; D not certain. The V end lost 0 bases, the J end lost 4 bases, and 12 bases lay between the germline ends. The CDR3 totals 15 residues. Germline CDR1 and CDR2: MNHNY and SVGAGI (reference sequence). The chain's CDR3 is CASSYSTFHIYGYTF. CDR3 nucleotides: TGTGCCAGCAGTTACTCGACTTTTCACATCTATGGCTACACCTTC.

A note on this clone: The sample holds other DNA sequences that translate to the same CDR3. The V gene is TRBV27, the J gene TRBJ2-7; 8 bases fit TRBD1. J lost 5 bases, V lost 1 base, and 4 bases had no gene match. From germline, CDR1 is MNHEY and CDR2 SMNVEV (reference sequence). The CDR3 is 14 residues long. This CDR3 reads CASSLLGQGNEQYF. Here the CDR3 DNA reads TGTGCCAGCAGTTTATTAGGACAGGGTAACGAGCAGTACTTC.

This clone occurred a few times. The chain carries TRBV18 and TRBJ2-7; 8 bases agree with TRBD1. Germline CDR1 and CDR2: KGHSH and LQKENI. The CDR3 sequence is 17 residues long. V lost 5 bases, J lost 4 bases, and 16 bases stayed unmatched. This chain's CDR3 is CASSYLSAGTGSYEQYF. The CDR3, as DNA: TGTGCCAGCTCATACTTATCCGCTGGGACAGGATCATACGAGCAGTACTTC.

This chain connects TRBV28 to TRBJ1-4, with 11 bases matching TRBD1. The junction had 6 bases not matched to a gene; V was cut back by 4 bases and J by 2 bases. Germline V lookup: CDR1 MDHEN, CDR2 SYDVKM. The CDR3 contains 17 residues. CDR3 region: CASSSGGQGVTNEKLFF. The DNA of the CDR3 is TGTGCCAGCAGTTCAGGGGGACAGGGGGTGACTAATGAAAAACTGTTTTTT.

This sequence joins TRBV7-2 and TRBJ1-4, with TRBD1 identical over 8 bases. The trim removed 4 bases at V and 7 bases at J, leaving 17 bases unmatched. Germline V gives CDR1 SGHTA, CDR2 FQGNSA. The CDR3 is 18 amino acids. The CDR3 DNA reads TGTGCCAGCAGCTCTTCCCCATGGACAAGACAGGGGTCTGAAAAACTGTTTTTT. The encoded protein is CASSSSPWTRQGSEKLFF.

This CDR3 is CVVRGQGYEQYF. CDR3 bases: TGTGTCGTTCGGGGACAGGGCTACGAGCAGTACTTC. This sequence joins TRBV28 and TRBJ2-7; 9 bases align to TRBD1. CDR3 length: 12 amino acids. CDR1 is MDHEN, CDR2 SYDVKM, per germline.

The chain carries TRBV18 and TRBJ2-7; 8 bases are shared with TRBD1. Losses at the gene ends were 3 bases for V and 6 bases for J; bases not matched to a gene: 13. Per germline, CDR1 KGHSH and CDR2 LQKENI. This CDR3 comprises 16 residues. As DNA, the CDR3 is TGTGCCAGCTCACCCATGACAGGGGCGAAGTTGGGCGAGCAGTACTTC. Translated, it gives CASSPMTGAKLGEQYF.

CDR3 sequence: CASSTPSEKLFF. The DNA for the CDR3 is TGTGCCAGCTCGACTCCCTCAGAAAAACTGTTTTTT. The chain joins TRBV18 to TRBJ1-4; D is ambiguous. Trimming left V 6 bases short and J 8 bases short, with 10 bases between. This CDR3 contains 12 residues. In germline, CDR1 is KGHSH, CDR2 LQKENI.

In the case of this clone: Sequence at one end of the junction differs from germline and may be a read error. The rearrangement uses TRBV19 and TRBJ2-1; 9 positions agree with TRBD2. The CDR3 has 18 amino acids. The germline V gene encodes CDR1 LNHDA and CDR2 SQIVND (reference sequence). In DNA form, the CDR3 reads TGTGCCAATAGTTTGCCTAGCGGGAAGGTACGACCCTACAATGAGCAGTTCTTC. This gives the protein CANSLPSGKVRPYNEQFF. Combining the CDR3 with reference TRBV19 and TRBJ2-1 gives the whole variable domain DGGITQSPKYLFRKEGQNVTLSCEQNLNHDAMYWYRQDPGQGLRLIYYSQIVNDFQKGDIAEGYSVSREKKESFPLTVTSAQKNPTAFYLCANSLPSGKVRPYNEQFFGPGTRLTVL.

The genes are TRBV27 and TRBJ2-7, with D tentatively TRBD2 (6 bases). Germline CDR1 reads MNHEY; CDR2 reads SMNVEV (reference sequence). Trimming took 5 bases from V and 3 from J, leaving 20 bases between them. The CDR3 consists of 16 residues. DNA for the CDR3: TGTGCCAGCAGTGCCAAACCGGGACTCTACAACTACGAGCAGTACTTC. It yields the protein CASSAKPGLYNYEQYF.

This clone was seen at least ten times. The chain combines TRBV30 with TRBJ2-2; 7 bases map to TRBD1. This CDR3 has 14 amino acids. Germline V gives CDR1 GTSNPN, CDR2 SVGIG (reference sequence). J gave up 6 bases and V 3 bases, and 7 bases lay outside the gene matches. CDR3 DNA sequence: TGTGCCTGGAGGTTACAGGGGAGCGCCGGGGAGCTGTTTTTT. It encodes CAWRLQGSAGELFF.

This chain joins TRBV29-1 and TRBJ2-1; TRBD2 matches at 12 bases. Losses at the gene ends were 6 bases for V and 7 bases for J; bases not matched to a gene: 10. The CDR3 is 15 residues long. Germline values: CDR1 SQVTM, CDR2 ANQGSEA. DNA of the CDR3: TGCAGCGTGGGGGGGACTAGCGGGCCGTTGAATGAGCAGTTCTTC. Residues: CSVGGTSGPLNEQFF.

For the CDR3, the DNA is TGTGCCAGCTCACCGCATCCCCCGGGACAGGGAAATCAGCCCCAGCATTTT. Translated, it gives CASSPHPPGQGNQPQHF. The chain uses TRBV18 and TRBJ1-5; 9 positions match TRBD1. Trimming took 3 bases from V and 4 from J; bases not matched to a gene: 10. In germline, CDR1 is KGHSH, CDR2 LQKENI. This CDR3 is 17 amino acids long.

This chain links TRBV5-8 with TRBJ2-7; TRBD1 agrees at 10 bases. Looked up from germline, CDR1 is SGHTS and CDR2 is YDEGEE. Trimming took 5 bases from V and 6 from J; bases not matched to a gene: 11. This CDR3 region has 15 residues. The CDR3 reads CASSSTGTGEAEQYF. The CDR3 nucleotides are TGTGCCAGCAGTTCCACTGGGACAGGGGAGGCCGAGCAGTACTTC.

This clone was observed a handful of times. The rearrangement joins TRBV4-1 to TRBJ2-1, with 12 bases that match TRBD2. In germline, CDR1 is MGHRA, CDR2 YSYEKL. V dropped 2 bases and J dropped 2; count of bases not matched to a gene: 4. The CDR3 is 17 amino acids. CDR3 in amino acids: CASSQLRTSGAYNEQFF. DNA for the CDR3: TGCGCCAGCAGCCAACTCCGGACTAGCGGGGCCTACAATGAGCAGTTCTTC.

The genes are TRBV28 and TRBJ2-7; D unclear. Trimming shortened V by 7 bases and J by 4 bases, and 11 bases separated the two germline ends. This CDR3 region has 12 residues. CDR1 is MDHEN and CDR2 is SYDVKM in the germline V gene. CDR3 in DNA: TGTGCCAGCACCCCCAACCTATACGAGCAGTACTTC. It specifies CASTPNLYEQYF. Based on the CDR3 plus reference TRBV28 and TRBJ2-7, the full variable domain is DVKVTQSSRYLVKRTGEKVFLECVQDMDHENMFWYRQDPGLGLRLIYFSYDVKMKEKGDIPEGYSVSREKKERFSLILESASTNQTSMYLCASTPNLYEQYFGPGTRLTVT.

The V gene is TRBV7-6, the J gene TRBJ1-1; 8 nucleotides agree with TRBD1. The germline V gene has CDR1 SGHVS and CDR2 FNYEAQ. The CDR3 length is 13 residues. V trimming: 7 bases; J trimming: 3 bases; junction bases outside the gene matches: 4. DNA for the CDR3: TGTGCCAGCAAGACAGGGGTGGACACTGAAGCTTTCTTT. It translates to CASKTGVDTEAFF.

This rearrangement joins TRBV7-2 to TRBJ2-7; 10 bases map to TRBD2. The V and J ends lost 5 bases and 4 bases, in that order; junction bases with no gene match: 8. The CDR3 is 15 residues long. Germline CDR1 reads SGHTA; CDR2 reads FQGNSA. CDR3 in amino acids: CASSPRLAGVYEQYF. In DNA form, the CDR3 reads TGTGCCAGCAGCCCTAGGCTAGCGGGAGTGTACGAGCAGTACTTC.